The clone carrying this T cell receptor beta chain showed up many times. All TCR cDNA molecules were individually tagged with a unique molecular identifier. TCRdb re-called the 5' RACE reads through MiXCR, storing one row per CDR3 protein. Here the sample spans 8,400 or so distinct CDR3 sequences, roughly 4.3% being singletons. Germline V lookup: CDR1 SGDLS, CDR2 YYNGEE. The CDR3 spans 14 residues. Trimming stripped 3 bases from V and 6 bases from J, with 12 bases between. These data belong to a study of spatial heterogeneity in lung cancer. Described time point: sample taken at primary tumor resection. Untreated early-stage non-small cell lung cancer patients, some 70 in total, were the donors. Whole RNA obtained from tumor, nontumor lung or frozen PBMC underwent sequencing without sorting.

This TCR derives from a male donor with early-stage non-small cell lung cancer. The input for sequencing was PBMCs, taken at surgery. The chain has TRBV9 and TRBJ2-2, with a tentative D call TRBD2 (6 bases). This chain's CDR3 is CASSGSGGAGELFF. CDR3 DNA sequence: TGTGCCAGCAGCGGTAGCGGAGGCGCCGGGGAGCTGTTTTTT. Looking up the rest from reference TRBV9 and TRBJ2-2 gives the full variable domain: DSGVTQTPKHLITATGQRVTLRCSPRSGDLSVYWYQQSLDQGLQFLIQYYNGEERAKGNILERFSAQQFPDLHSELNLSSLELGDSALYFCASSGSGGAGELFFGEGSRLTVL.